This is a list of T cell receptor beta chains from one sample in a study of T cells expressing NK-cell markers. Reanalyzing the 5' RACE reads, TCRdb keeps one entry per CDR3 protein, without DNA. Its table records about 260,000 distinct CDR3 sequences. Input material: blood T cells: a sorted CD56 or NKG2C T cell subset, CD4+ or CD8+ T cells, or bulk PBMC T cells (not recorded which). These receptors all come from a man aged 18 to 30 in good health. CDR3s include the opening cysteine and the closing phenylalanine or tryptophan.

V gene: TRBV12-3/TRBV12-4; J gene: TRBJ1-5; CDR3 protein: CASSSRVWSNQPQHF
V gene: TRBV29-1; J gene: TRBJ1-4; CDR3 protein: CSVTRGSTNEKLFF
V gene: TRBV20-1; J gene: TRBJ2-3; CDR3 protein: CSVLAGGLEWTDTQYF
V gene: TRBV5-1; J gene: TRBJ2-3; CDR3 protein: CASSLAVQVNTDTQYF
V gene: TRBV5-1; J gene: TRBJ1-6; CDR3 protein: CASSLDIYSPLHF
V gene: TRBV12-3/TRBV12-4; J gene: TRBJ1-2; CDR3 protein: CASSSLWTGERFYGYTF
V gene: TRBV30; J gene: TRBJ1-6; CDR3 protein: CAWTRDSPLHF
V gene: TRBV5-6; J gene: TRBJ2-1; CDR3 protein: CASSQPFGEQFF
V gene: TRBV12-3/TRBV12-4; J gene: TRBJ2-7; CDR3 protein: CASSLVVRLAAYEQYF
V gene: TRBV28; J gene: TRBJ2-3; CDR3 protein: CASSPTGETDTQYF
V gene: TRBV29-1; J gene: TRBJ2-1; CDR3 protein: CSVGLLARGNEQFF
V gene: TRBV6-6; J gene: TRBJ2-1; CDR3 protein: CASSPTDYNEQFF
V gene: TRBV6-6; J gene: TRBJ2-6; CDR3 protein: CASTVSGANVLTF
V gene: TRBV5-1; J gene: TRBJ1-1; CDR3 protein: CASRRTPRGETEAFF
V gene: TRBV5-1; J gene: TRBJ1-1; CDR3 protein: CASSFDGREAFF
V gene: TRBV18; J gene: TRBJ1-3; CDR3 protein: CASSPTHSTGSSGNTIYF
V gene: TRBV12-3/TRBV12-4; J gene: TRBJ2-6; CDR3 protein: CASSLTGGGGAPSSGANVLTF
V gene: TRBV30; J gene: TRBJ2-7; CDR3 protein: CAWSASGQGYEQYF
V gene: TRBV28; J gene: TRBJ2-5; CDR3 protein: CASSPTVETQYF
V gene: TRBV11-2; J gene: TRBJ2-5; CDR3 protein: CASSQDRGRETQYF
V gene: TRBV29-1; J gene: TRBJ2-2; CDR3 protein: CSVLGPPGSGELFF